The source of this TCR beta chain is a study of CD4 T cell repertoires in COVID-19. Overall study results and limits: Two or all three memory subsets shared several highly expanded SARS-CoV-2-reactive clonotypes.

Produced via immunoSEQ multiplex PCR; TCRdb's table is partial and in-frame only. The sample shows fewer than 25,000 clones, roughly 87% of them seen only once. V was cut by 8 bases and J by 9 bases, with 17 bases left in between. There are 14 residues in the CDR3. CDR1 and CDR2 (germline): LNHDA, SQIVND (reference sequence). As to this clone: Its antigen remains unknown.

The memory T cells were sequenced right after ex vivo isolation, without culture. The TCR was taken from a human donor who had COVID-19. Here the sequenced sample was central memory CD4+ T cells from blood, taken before the COVID-19 pandemic. The gene calls are TRBV19 and TRBJ1-6, with D possibly being TRBD1 (5 bases). The CDR3 DNA sequence: TGTGCCAGTTCGCAGGGTGCCCTTCCTTCACCCCTCCACTTT. As protein: CASSQGALPSPLHF.